Below are 18 T cell receptor beta chains sequenced from a single sample in a study of radiation and T cells in renal cell carcinoma. The table came from immunoSEQ multiplex PCR; TCRdb's copy has only in-frame clones and leaves some out. There are 150,000 or so clones in the sample; over 80% occur only once, and 13% lies in the top ten. The time point: blood 2 weeks post-SBRT. The sample's treatment: 15 Gy SBRT to primary tumor, nephrectomy 4 weeks later. The sequenced sample was blood, obtained from a patient whose treatment included radiotherapy and nephrectomy. These receptors came from a woman in her forties or fifties with renal cell carcinoma.

The chain carries TRBV2 and TRBJ2-5; D is undetermined. The germline V gene encodes CDR1 SNHLY and CDR2 FYNNEI. The CDR3 is 13 amino acids. V gave up 3 bases and J gave up 2 bases, with 7 bases separating them. CDR3 DNA: TGTGCCAGCAGTGAGGGGATGCAAGAGACCCAGTACTTC. This gives the protein CASSEGMQETQYF.

The chain combines TRBV29-1 with TRBJ2-5, with a possible D match to TRBD1 (5 bases). Trimming stripped 6 bases from V and 0 bases from J, with 11 bases between. The CDR3 runs 13 residues. CDR1 and CDR2 from the germline V gene are SQVTM and ANQGSEA. The CDR3 sequence: CSVLNRYQETQYF. In DNA form, the CDR3 reads TGCAGCGTCCTAAACAGGTACCAAGAGACCCAGTACTTC.

The chain joins TRBV6-1 to TRBJ1-4; the D gene is possibly TRBD1 (5 bases). Germline-derived CDR1 and CDR2 are MNHNS and SASEGT. Trimming took 5 bases from V and 7 from J, leaving 8 bases between them. The CDR3 length is 12 residues. The CDR3 coding sequence is TGTGCCAGCAGTCCTAGGGGTGAAAAACTGTTTTTT. Translated, it gives CASSPRGEKLFF.

This clone was observed once. The chain carries TRBV29-1 and TRBJ2-3; tentatively, D is TRBD1 (6 bases). The V and J ends lost 8 bases and 1 base respectively, with 19 bases between them. The CDR3 length is 15 residues. Germline-derived CDR1 and CDR2 are SQVTM and ANQGSEA. The CDR3 spells CSTAGRGSRTDTQYF. The CDR3, as DNA: TGCAGCACTGCCGGCAGGGGATCTCGCACAGATACGCAGTATTTT.

The CDR3 DNA is TGTGCTAGTGGTTTGACAGAGCGCTATCCCTACGAGCAGTACTTC. Translating it yields CASGLTERYPYEQYF. The chain employs TRBV12-5 and TRBJ2-5; D not resolved. The DNA matches TRBJ2-7 better at its end, which makes the J call doubtful. CDR3 length: 15 amino acids. CDR1 is LGHNT and CDR2 is FRNRAP in the germline V gene.

V gene TRBV7-3 combines with J gene TRBJ1-1, with a possible D match to TRBD1 (6 bases). The germline gives CDR1 SGHTA, CDR2 FQGTGA. The CDR3 covers 15 residues. The V gene lost 5 bases and the J gene lost 0 bases, with 13 bases spanning the gap. Here the CDR3 DNA reads TGTGCCAGCAGCCTAGAGGGGGACATGAACACTGAAGCTTTCTTT. Residues: CASSLEGDMNTEAFF.

This rearrangement joins TRBV2 to TRBJ1-1; D uncertain. The CDR3 is 14 amino acids. The V and J ends lost 3 bases and 1 base respectively, with 9 bases between them. Germline V gene lookup returns CDR1 SNHLY and CDR2 FYNNEI. CDR3 sequence: CASSDGWENTEAFF. As DNA, the CDR3 is TGTGCCAGCAGTGATGGGTGGGAGAACACTGAAGCTTTCTTT. Variable domain in full (rest from reference TRBV2 and TRBJ1-1): EPEVTQTPSHQVTQMGQEVILRCVPISNHLYFYWYRQILGQKVEFLVSFYNNEISEKSEIFDDQFSVERPDGSNFTLKIRSTKLEDSAMYFCASSDGWENTEAFFGQGTRLTVV.

The chain combines TRBV7-9 with TRBJ2-3, with D perhaps TRBD1 (5 bases). The CDR3 covers 16 residues. Germline V gene data show CDR1 as SEHNR and CDR2 as FQNEAQ (reference sequence). V lost 7 bases to trimming and J lost 4 bases, with 21 bases between them. The CDR3 DNA sequence: TGTGCCAGCAACCCTGAACAGAACTTAGGGGCAGATACGCAGTATTTT. It translates to CASNPEQNLGADTQYF. Using reference TRBV7-9 and TRBJ2-3 for the parts outside the CDR3, the full variable domain is DTGVSQNPRHKITKRGQNVTFRCDPISEHNRLYWYRQTLGQGPEFLTYFQNEAQLEKSRLLSDRFSAERPKGSFSTLEIQRTEQGDSAMYLCASNPEQNLGADTQYFGPGTRLTVL.

The genes are TRBV4-3 and TRBJ2-5; TRBD2 is a possible D gene (6 bases). Germline CDR1 reads LGHNA; CDR2 reads YSLEER. There are 16 residues in the CDR3. V was cut by 0 bases and J by 2 bases, with 13 bases left in between. The CDR3 loop is CASSQDSTRSQETQYF. The CDR3 DNA follows: TGCGCCAGCAGCCAAGACTCGACTAGATCGCAAGAGACCCAGTACTTC.

This rearrangement joins TRBV19 to TRBJ1-4; 8 positions match TRBD1. This CDR3 region has 17 residues. Germline V gene sequence: CDR1 LNHDA, CDR2 SQIVND (reference sequence). With V trimmed by 2 bases and J by 8 bases, 13 bases remained unmatched. The DNA for the CDR3 is TGTGCCAGTAGTATACTTCTTCCCAGGACAGGGAACGAAAAACTGTTTTTT. As protein: CASSILLPRTGNEKLFF.

The V call is TRBV11-1, the J call TRBJ2-1; 10 bases line up with TRBD2. CDR3 length equals 15 residues. The germline gives CDR1 SGHAT, CDR2 FQDESV (reference sequence). Losses at the gene ends were 4 bases for V and 5 bases for J; bases not matched to a gene: 5. The CDR3 DNA is TGTGCCAGCAGCTCCGGGACTAGCGCCGACAATGAGCAGTTCTTC. Amino acids: CASSSGTSADNEQFF.

This clone was detected a few times. The rearrangement links TRBV6-5 to TRBJ1-1; a weak D match, TRBD1 (6 bases). The CDR3 covers 13 residues. Germline-derived CDR1 and CDR2 are MNHEY and SVGAGI. V was cut by 2 bases and J by 5 bases, with 9 bases left in between. This CDR3 is CASSYTQGTEAFF. CDR3 coding DNA: TGTGCCAGCAGTTACACACAGGGAACTGAAGCTTTCTTT.

This clone was found once. This chain joins TRBV5-4 and TRBJ1-1; D not resolved. The CDR3 is made up of 16 amino acids. Trimming stripped 0 bases from V and 1 base from J, with 13 bases between. Germline V gene lookup returns CDR1 SGHNT and CDR2 YYREEE (reference sequence). The CDR3 DNA sequence: TGTGCCAGCAGCTTGGGTCGGATAGATTGGAACACTGAAGCTTTCTTT. Translating gives CASSLGRIDWNTEAFF.

This clone occurred a few times. The chain has TRBV6-1 and TRBJ2-2; D is possibly TRBD1 (5 bases). The CDR3 loop spans 15 amino acids. V lost 0 bases and J 6 bases, leaving 11 bases between the germline ends. Germline V gene data show CDR1 as MNHNS and CDR2 as SASEGT. The chain's CDR3 is CASSEAMTTAGELFF. In DNA, the CDR3 is TGTGCCAGCAGTGAAGCGATGACGACAGCCGGGGAGCTGTTTTTT.

The chain joins TRBV23-1 to TRBJ2-7; no reliable D call. TRBV23-1 is an ORF for which the function is uncertain. CDR3 length: 13 residues. Deletions cut 7 bases from V and 4 bases from J, with 14 bases between. The CDR3 region is CASKARRVYEQYF. CDR3 DNA sequence: TGCGCCAGCAAAGCTAGAAGGGTATACGAGCAGTACTTC.

The chain employs TRBV19 and TRBJ2-2; TRBD1 agrees at 10 bases. Germline-derived CDR1 and CDR2 are LNHDA and SQIVND (reference sequence). J gave up 4 bases and V 4 bases, and 6 bases lay outside the gene matches. The CDR3 consists of 16 residues. The CDR3 bases are TGTGCCAGTAGTAGACAGGGGGCTGCAATCACCGGGGAGCTGTTTTTT. It codes for CASSRQGAAITGELFF.

CDR3: CASSLGMAWSNEQYF. In DNA, the CDR3 is TGTGCCAGCAGCTTAGGGATGGCATGGAGCAACGAGCAGTACTTC. The chain couples TRBV7-9 to TRBJ2-7; unclear D gene. V was pared by 1 base and J by 5 bases, with 15 bases between. CDR1 is SEHNR and CDR2 is FQNEAQ in the germline V gene (reference sequence). The CDR3 extends over 15 amino acids.

In nucleotides, the CDR3 is TGTGCCAGCAGCTCAAACAGTGCAAACTATGGCTACACCTTC. Encoded protein: CASSSNSANYGYTF. The chain couples TRBV5-4 to TRBJ1-2, with D uncertain. The CDR3 is made up of 14 amino acids. V lost 3 bases, J lost 2 bases, and 11 bases lay in between. Germline values: CDR1 SGHNT, CDR2 YYREEE (reference sequence). The full variable domain, completed using reference TRBV5-4 and TRBJ1-2, is ETGVTQSPTHLIKTRGQQVTLRCSSQSGHNTVSWYQQALGQGPQFIFQYYREEENGRGNFPPRFSGLQFPNYSSELNVNALELDDSALYLCASSSNSANYGYTFGSGTRLTVV.